This T cell receptor (beta chain) was sequenced during a study of beta chain features in type 1 diabetes. Study-wide findings and caveats: Sequencing the cDNA could make cells with high TCR expression show up more than they should.

Investigators reverse transcribed all isolated RNA, so they sequenced expressed TCRB transcripts. Naive, central memory and regulatory T cell samples produced a mean of roughly 3.9 million reads. Profiling relied on immunoSEQ multiplex PCR, and the TCRdb table lists in-frame clones only, not all of them. The sample gives about 350,000 clones, about 20% of which show up once; around 0.044% is in the top ten. Note on this clone: Its antigen remains unidentified.

The CDR3 is 17 amino acids. The junction had 3 bases not matched to a gene; V was cut back by 0 bases and J by 1 base. The germline V gene has CDR1 SGHTA and CDR2 FQGNSA. The chain links TRBV7-2 to TRBJ2-3; TRBD2 aligns across 11 bases. The sequencing sample was made of naive CD4+ T cells from blood. The clonotype originates from a woman younger than 30 in good health. Here the CDR3 reads CASSLAIAGGRTDTQYF. Here the CDR3 DNA reads TGTGCCAGCAGCTTAGCCATAGCGGGGGGGCGCACAGATACGCAGTATTTT.